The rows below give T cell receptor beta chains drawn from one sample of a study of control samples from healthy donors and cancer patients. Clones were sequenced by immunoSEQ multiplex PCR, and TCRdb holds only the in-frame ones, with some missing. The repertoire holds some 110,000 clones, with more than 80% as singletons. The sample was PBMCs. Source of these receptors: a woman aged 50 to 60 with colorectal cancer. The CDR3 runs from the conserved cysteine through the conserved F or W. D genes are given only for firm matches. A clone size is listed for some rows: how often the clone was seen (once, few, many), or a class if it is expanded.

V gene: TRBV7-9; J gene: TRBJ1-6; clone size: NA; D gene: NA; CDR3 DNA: TGTGCCAGCAGCTCCGATCAGCGACAGCGGAATTCACCCCTCCACTTT; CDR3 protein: CASSSDQRQRNSPLHF
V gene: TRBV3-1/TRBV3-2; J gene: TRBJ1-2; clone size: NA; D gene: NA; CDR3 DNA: TGTGCCAGCAGCCAAGAAACGGGGTTGGTTGGCTACACCTTC; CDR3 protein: CASSQETGLVGYTF
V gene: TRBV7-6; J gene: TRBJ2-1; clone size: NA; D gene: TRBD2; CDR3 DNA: TGTGCCAGCAGCTTAGGCACTAGCGGCAACTCCTACAATGAGCAGTTCTTC; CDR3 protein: CASSLGTSGNSYNEQFF
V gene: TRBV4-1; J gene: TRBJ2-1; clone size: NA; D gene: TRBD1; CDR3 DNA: TGCGCCAGCAGCCAGAGACAGGGAACCTACAATGAGCAGTTCTTC; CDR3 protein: CASSQRQGTYNEQFF
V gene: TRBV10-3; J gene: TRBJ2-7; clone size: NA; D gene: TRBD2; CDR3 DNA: TGTGCCACAAACCCCGGGACTAGAACCTACGAGCAGTACTTC; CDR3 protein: CATNPGTRTYEQYF
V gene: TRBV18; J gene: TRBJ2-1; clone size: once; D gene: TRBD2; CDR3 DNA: TGTGCCAGCTCCCTCGGGGGGGGCAGCTCCTACAATGAGCAGTTCTTC; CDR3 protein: CASSLGGGSSYNEQFF
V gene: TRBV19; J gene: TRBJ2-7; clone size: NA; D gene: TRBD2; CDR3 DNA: TGTGCCAGTAGTAGCTGGCTAGCGGGGGACCCCTACGAGCAGTACTTC; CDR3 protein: CASSSWLAGDPYEQYF
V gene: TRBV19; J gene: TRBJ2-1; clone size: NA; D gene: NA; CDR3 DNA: TGTGCCAGTAAGGTCGCTGGACTCCCCAGTGAGCAGTTCTTC; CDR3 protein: CASKVAGLPSEQFF
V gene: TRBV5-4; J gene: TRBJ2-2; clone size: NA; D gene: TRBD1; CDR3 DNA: TGTGCCAGCAGCCTAAGACAGGGGGCGGCCGGGGAGCTGTTTTTT; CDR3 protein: CASSLRQGAAGELFF
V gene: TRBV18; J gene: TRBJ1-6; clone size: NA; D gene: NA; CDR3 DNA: TGTGCCAGCTCACCACCGATGGCAGGGTATAATTCACCCCTCCACTTT; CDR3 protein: CASSPPMAGYNSPLHF
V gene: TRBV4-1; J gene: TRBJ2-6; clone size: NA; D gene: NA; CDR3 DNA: TGCGCCAGCAGCCATAATCTACGGGGCTCTGGGGCCAACGTCCTGACTTTC; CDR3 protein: CASSHNLRGSGANVLTF
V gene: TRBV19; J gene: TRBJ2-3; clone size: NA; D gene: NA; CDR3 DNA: TGTGCCAGTAGTGTGGGTTATACGCAGTATTTT; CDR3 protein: CASSVGYTQYF
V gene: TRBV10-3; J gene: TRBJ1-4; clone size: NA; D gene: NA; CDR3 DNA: TGTGCCATCAGAGAACAGGGTGAAAAACTGTTTTTT; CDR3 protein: CAIREQGEKLFF
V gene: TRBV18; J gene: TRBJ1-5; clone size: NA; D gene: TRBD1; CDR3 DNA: TGTGCCAGCTCACCGGACAGGGGATCCATGTCCCAGCATTTT; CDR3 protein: CASSPDRGSMSQHF
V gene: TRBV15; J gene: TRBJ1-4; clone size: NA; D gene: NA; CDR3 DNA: TGTGCCACTCAGAGACAGAGGGAAGAAAAACTGTTTTTT; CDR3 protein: CATQRQREEKLFF
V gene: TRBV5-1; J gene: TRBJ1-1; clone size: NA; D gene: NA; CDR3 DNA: TGCGCCAGCAGCTTGGGGGGACAGAACACTGAAGCTTTCTTT; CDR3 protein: CASSLGGQNTEAFF
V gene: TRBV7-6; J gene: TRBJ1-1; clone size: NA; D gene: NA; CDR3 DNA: TGTGCCAGCAGCTTAGCGGGTTTCGGTGAAGCTTTCTTT; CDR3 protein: CASSLAGFGEAFF
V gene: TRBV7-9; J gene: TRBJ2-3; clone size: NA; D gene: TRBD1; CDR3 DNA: TGTGCCAGCAGCGGGACGAGGGGGCGCCGAGGTGTAGATACGCAGTATTTT; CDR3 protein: CASSGTRGRRGVDTQYF
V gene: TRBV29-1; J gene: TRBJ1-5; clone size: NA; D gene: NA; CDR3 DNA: TGCAGCGTCGCCGACAGATTCGATCAGCCCCAGCATTTT; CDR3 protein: CSVADRFDQPQHF
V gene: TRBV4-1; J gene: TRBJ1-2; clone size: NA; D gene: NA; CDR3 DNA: TGCGCCAGCAGCCAAGGGGGGAATGGCTACACCTTC; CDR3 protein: CASSQGGNGYTF
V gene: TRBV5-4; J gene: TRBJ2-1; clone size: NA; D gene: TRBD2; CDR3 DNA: TGTGCCAGCAGCCTAGCGGGAGATAGTAATGAGCAGTTCTTC; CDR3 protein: CASSLAGDSNEQFF
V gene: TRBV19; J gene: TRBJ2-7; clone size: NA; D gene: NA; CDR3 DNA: TGTGCCAGTAGTATAGCCGATCCCTCATACCTACAGGGTTTCCTATCCTACGAGCAGTACTTC; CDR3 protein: CASSIADPSYLQGFLSYEQYF